This is a list of T cell receptor beta chains from one sample in a study of cytomegalovirus exposure and HLA in healthy donors. Repertoires were generated with immunoSEQ multiplex PCR, while TCRdb's copy carries only in-frame clones and drops some. The sample contains more than 70,000 clones, about three quarters of which appear only once. Sequenced material: PBMCs. These receptor sequences come from a man younger than 45 in good health and CMV-seropositive. CDR3s include the opening cysteine and the closing phenylalanine or tryptophan. The D gene is left open where the match is weak. Only part of the rows carry a size: once, few, many, or a class if the clone is expanded.

D,V,J,size,length,DNA,CDR3
TRBD1,TRBV9,TRBJ1-1,-,17,TGTGCCAGCAGCGCCAACCGGGACAGGGGGCTAGGGACTGAAGCTTTCTTT,CASSANRDRGLGTEAFF
-,TRBV15,TRBJ1-1,once,13,TGTGCCACCAGCAGAGATTTCTCGGGTGAAGCTTTCTTT,CATSRDFSGEAFF
-,TRBV6-1,TRBJ2-7,-,12,TGTGCCAGCACCAAGCCCATCTACGAGCAGTACTTC,CASTKPIYEQYF
TRBD1,TRBV19,TRBJ1-2,few,15,TGTGCCAGTCTACCCCCCGGACAGGGACGATATGGCTACACCTTC,CASLPPGQGRYGYTF
-,TRBV6-5,TRBJ1-4,-,15,TGTGCCAGCAGTTACCGGGGGGGTTCTGGCGAAAAACTGTTTTTT,CASSYRGGSGEKLFF
-,TRBV18,TRBJ1-1,-,15,TGTGCCAGCTCACCACTGCAGGGGCAGGTAGGTGAAGCTTTCTTT,CASSPLQGQVGEAFF
-,TRBV18,TRBJ1-2,-,16,TGTGCCAGCTCACCGGTTCAGAGCCCAGGTGGCTATGGCCACACCTTC,CASSPVQSPGGYGHTF
TRBD2,TRBV12-5,TRBJ2-1,-,16,TGTGCTAGTGGTTTGGTACAGAGCGGGGGGTACAATGAGCAGTTCTTC,CASGLVQSGGYNEQFF
TRBD2,TRBV7-7,TRBJ2-5,-,17,TGTGCTAGCAGCTTAGGACTAGCGGGAGGGTACCAAGAGACCCAGTACTTC,CASSLGLAGGYQETQYF
TRBD1,TRBV29-1,TRBJ2-7,-,15,TGCAGCGTTCCGGGACAGGGCTCACACTCCTACGAGCAGTACTTC,CSVPGQGSHSYEQYF
TRBD2,TRBV9,TRBJ2-2,-,15,TGTGCCAGCAGCCGGGGGGACGGGCTGGCCGGGGAGCTGTTTTTT,CASSRGDGLAGELFF
-,TRBV2,TRBJ1-1,-,12,TGTGCCAGCAGCCTTGACACCACTGAAGCTTTCTTT,CASSLDTTEAFF
-,TRBV6-6,TRBJ1-4,-,15,TGTGCCAGCGACCGGGGGGGAGCGAGGGGTGAAAAACTGTTTTTT,CASDRGGARGEKLFF
TRBD1,TRBV19,TRBJ1-5,-,17,TGTGCCAGTAGTGTCCGGGACAGGGTTGGGGGCAATCAGCCCCAGCATTTT,CASSVRDRVGGNQPQHF
-,TRBV6-5,TRBJ1-5,few,14,TGTGCCAGCAGTTACTCAAGGGGGAATCAGCCCCAGCATTTT,CASSYSRGNQPQHF
-,TRBV28,TRBJ1-5,few,14,TGTGCCAGCAGTCGATCGGACTTAAATCAGCCCCAGCATTTT,CASSRSDLNQPQHF
TRBD1,TRBV5-1,TRBJ2-7,-,16,TGCGCCAGCAGCTTGGGAGTGGGGACAGCCTCCTACGAGCAGTACTTC,CASSLGVGTASYEQYF
-,TRBV4-1,TRBJ1-4,-,15,TGCGCCAGCAGCCAACGAGATGGAGCCTCTGAAAAACTGTTTTTT,CASSQRDGASEKLFF
-,TRBV11-2,TRBJ1-1,-,13,TGTGCCAGCAGCTTAATTCAGGGGCGGGAAGCTTTCTTT,CASSLIQGREAFF
-,TRBV7-9,TRBJ1-5,-,14,TGTGCCAGCAGCCAAGGGGGGGTCAATCAGCCCCAGCATTTT,CASSQGGVNQPQHF
-,TRBV18,TRBJ1-5,once,16,TGTGCCAGCTCACCACGGCAGGGTACTCCCAATCAGCCCCAGCATTTT,CASSPRQGTPNQPQHF
-,TRBV10-2,TRBJ1-5,-,14,TGCGCCAGCAGCCGGGACTCAAGGGAACAGCCCCAGCATTTT,CASSRDSREQPQHF
-,TRBV27,TRBJ1-3,-,14,TGTGCCAGCAGTGCAGGGGTCTCTGGAAACACCATATATTTT,CASSAGVSGNTIYF
-,TRBV27,TRBJ2-3,-,14,TGTGCCAGCAGTTTATACAGGAGGGCAGATACGCAGTATTTT,CASSLYRRADTQYF
TRBD2,TRBV7-2,TRBJ2-7,-,15,TGTGCCAGCAGCTTAGCATCTGGACTAGCCTACGAGCAGTACTTC,CASSLASGLAYEQYF
-,TRBV19,TRBJ2-1,few,17,TGTGCCAGTACCCCCCGGGATTTAGCGAGCTCCTACAATGAGCAGTTCTTC,CASTPRDLASSYNEQFF
-,TRBV30,TRBJ1-1,-,12,TGTGCCTGGACAGGGCGGAACACTGAAGCTTTCTTT,CAWTGRNTEAFF
-,TRBV28,TRBJ1-1,-,13,TGTGCCAGCACGAGGGACATGAACACTGAAGCTTTCTTT,CASTRDMNTEAFF
TRBD1,TRBV5-1,TRBJ1-4,-,15,TGCGCCAGCAGCGCCCGGGACAGTTCTAATGAAAAACTGTTTTTT,CASSARDSSNEKLFF
-,TRBV5-4,TRBJ2-5,-,13,TGTGCCAGCAGCTTCAGGGGAAAAGAGACCCAGTACTTC,CASSFRGKETQYF
-,TRBV7-9,TRBJ1-2,-,13,TGTGCCAGCAGCTTAGGCGAAAACTATGGCTACACCTTC,CASSLGENYGYTF
TRBD1,TRBV18,TRBJ2-3,-,18,TGTGCCAGCTCACCCGTACGAGGGACAGGGACTTCCACAGATACGCAGTATTTT,CASSPVRGTGTSTDTQYF
-,TRBV11-1,TRBJ1-1,-,13,TGTGCCAGCAGCCTAAGGGGTAACACTGAAGCTTTCTTT,CASSLRGNTEAFF
TRBD1,TRBV5-6,TRBJ2-7,-,13,TGTGCCAGCAGCTTGGACAGGGGTTACGAGCAGTACTTC,CASSLDRGYEQYF
-,TRBV6-1,TRBJ1-6,-,14,TGTGCCAGCTCGGCAGGGCCCTATAATTCACCCCTCCACTTT,CASSAGPYNSPLHF
TRBD1,TRBV5-4,TRBJ1-2,-,14,TGTGCCAGCAGCCTTAACAGGGGTAACGGTGGCTACACCTTC,CASSLNRGNGGYTF
TRBD1,TRBV27,TRBJ1-1,-,16,TGTGCCAGCAGTTTTCGCAGGGGGATCTATTACACTGAAGCTTTCTTT,CASSFRRGIYYTEAFF
TRBD2,TRBV27,TRBJ2-1,few,17,TGTGCCAGCAGTTTAACGGATGATAGCGGGGGTTACAATGAGCAGTTCTTC,CASSLTDDSGGYNEQFF
-,TRBV6-5,TRBJ1-2,-,12,TGTGCCAGCGGAACAGCTTTCTATGGCTACACCTTC,CASGTAFYGYTF
TRBD2,TRBV4-1,TRBJ2-1,once,17,TGCGCCAGCAGCCAAGATAGACGGGAGGGGCCTTACAATGAGCAGTTCTTC,CASSQDRREGPYNEQFF
TRBD2,TRBV27,TRBJ2-7,-,15,TGTGCCAGCAGTTTATGGGGCGGGAGGCCAGGGGAGCAGTACTTC,CASSLWGGRPGEQYF
-,TRBV18,TRBJ1-4,-,14,TGTGCCAGCTCAACCGGGACAAGGGGGGAAAAACTGTTTTTT,CASSTGTRGEKLFF
-,TRBV5-4,TRBJ2-5,few,14,TGTGCCAGCAGCCACACCGGGACACCAGAGACCCAGTACTTC,CASSHTGTPETQYF
TRBD1,TRBV19,TRBJ1-6,-,15,TGTGCCAGTAGTACCGGGACAGGGGCTAATTCACCCCTCCACTTT,CASSTGTGANSPLHF
TRBD1,TRBV7-9,TRBJ1-1,few,14,TGTGCCAGCAGCCCCGGGACAGGGGGCACTGAAGCTTTCTTT,CASSPGTGGTEAFF
-,TRBV7-9,TRBJ2-3,-,14,TGTGCCAGCAGCTTAGCGGGACACACAGATACGCAGTATTTT,CASSLAGHTDTQYF
TRBD1,TRBV29-1,TRBJ1-6,once,14,TGCAGCGTTGAGGGACAGGGCGGTAATTCACCCCTCCACTTT,CSVEGQGGNSPLHF
-,TRBV4-2,TRBJ2-3,once,16,TGTGCCAGCAGCCCCCGGACTGGCGGGAGCACAGATACGCAGTATTTT,CASSPRTGGSTDTQYF
-,TRBV5-6,TRBJ1-1,few,13,TGTGCCAGCAGCTTGGGCAGAAACACTGAAGCTTTCTTT,CASSLGRNTEAFF
-,TRBV11-2,TRBJ1-2,-,13,TGTGCCAGCAGCTTAGGTCCAGGGTTTGGCTACACCTTC,CASSLGPGFGYTF
TRBD1,TRBV10-3,TRBJ1-1,-,13,TGTGCCATCAACCGGGACAGCGTCACTGAAGCTTTCTTT,CAINRDSVTEAFF
-,TRBV4-2,TRBJ2-1,-,12,TGTGCCAGCAGCGGCCTGAGGAATGAGCAGTTCTTC,CASSGLRNEQFF
-,TRBV5-1,TRBJ2-5,-,14,TGCGCCAGCAGCTTGGAAGCAGGGGAGGGGACCCAGTACTTC,CASSLEAGEGTQYF
TRBD1,TRBV4-1,TRBJ1-2,once,14,TGCGCCAGCAGCCAAGGGACAGGGACCTATGGCTACACCTTC,CASSQGTGTYGYTF
-,TRBV11-2,TRBJ2-5,-,11,TGTGCCAGCAGTCATCAAGAGACCCAGTACTTC,CASSHQETQYF
-,TRBV19,TRBJ2-1,once,15,TGTGCCAGCAATTCTGGAGGGCAGGGTCACAATGAGCAGTTCTTC,CASNSGGQGHNEQFF
-,TRBV29-1,TRBJ2-7,-,16,TGCAGCGTGATGGGGGAGGGACAGGCACCCTCCTACGAGCAGTACTTC,CSVMGEGQAPSYEQYF
-,TRBV2,TRBJ1-6,-,15,TGTGCCAGCAGTGAATTGGGGCAGTTACATTCACCCCTCCACTTT,CASSELGQLHSPLHF
-,TRBV4-2,TRBJ1-1,-,15,TGTGCCAGCAGCCAACTTACAGGTCTGAACACTGAAGCTTTCTTT,CASSQLTGLNTEAFF
-,TRBV18,TRBJ1-1,-,13,TGTGCCAGCTCACTCGGACAGAACACTGAAGCTTTCTTT,CASSLGQNTEAFF